The source of this T cell receptor (beta chain) is a study of glioma-infiltrating T cells after dendritic cell vaccination. About the study: Dendritic cells derived from monocytes and pulsed with autologous tumor lysate formed the vaccine. At biweekly intervals, patients got three intradermal dendritic cell vaccine injections.

As to time point: after dendritic cell vaccination, including at tumor progression/relapse. Patients had residual fresh-frozen tumor tissue and more than two years of survival data. Germline CDR1 LGHNA, CDR2 YNFKEQ. V lost 0 bases, J lost 10 bases, and 15 bases lay in between. There are 14 residues in the CDR3. Amplification used 60 V beta primers and 13 J beta primers. TCRdb keeps only in-frame clones here, not all; method: immunoSEQ multiplex PCR. Here the sample spans 45,000 to 60,000 clones, about 80% being singletons. The TCR sequence derives from a human donor with glioblastoma. The specimen was blood, collected after dendritic cell vaccination. This chain links TRBV4-2 with TRBJ1-1; the D gene is possibly TRBD1 (5 bases). The CDR3 is CASSQDPSGGGAFF. The CDR3 nucleotides read TGTGCCAGCAGCCAAGATCCATCCGGGGGAGGAGCTTTCTTT.